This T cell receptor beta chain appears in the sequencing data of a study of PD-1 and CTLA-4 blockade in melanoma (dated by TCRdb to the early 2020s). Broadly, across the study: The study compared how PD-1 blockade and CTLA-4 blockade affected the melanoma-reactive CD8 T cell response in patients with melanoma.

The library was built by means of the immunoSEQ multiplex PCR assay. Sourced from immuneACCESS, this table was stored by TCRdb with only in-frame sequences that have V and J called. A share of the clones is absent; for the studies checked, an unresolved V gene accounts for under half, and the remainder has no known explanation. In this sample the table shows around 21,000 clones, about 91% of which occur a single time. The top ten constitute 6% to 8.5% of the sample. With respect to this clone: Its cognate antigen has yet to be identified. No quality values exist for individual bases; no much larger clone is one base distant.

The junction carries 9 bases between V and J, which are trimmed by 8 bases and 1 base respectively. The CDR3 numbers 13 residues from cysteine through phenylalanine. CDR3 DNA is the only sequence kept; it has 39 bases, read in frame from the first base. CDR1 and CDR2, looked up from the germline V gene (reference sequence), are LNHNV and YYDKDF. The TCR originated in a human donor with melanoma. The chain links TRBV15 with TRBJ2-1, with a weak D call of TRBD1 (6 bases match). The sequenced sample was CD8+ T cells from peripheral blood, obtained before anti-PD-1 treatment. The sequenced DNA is TGTGCCACCTCCCAGGGGTCCTACAATGAGCAGTTCTTC. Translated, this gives CATSQGSYNEQFF.